The subject of this entry is one T cell receptor (beta chain). The antigen is unknown. This entry belongs to a study of Ad26.COV2.S vaccination and SARS-CoV-2 variants. Findings and limits, study-wide: There was reportedly substantial breadth in spike-specific CD8+ and CD4+ T cell responses after vaccination.

Described treatment: roughly 19 received Ad26.COV2.S at low or high dose, single or two shots; about five received placebo; per-sample allocation not given. Sampling occurred on day 63 after the first vaccine or placebo injection. The repertoire was sequenced with immunoSEQ multiplex PCR; TCRdb's copy has only in-frame clones and lacks some. In the table there are roughly 350,000 clones, around nine tenths of which are singletons. CDR1 and CDR2 from the germline V gene are SGHRS and YFSETQ. V lost 4 bases, J lost 4 bases, and 12 bases lay in between. The CDR3 extends over 13 amino acids. The rearrangement links TRBV5-1 to TRBJ2-7; D perhaps matches TRBD1 (6 bases). This clonotype was obtained from a person aged 18-60 years who received the Ad26.COV2.S COVID-19 vaccine or a placebo. The sample was peripheral blood, taken in a trial of Ad26.COV2.S vaccine versus placebo. The CDR3 DNA reads as TGCGCCAGCAGCGCCACAGGGAATTACGAGCAGTACTTC. Translation gives CASSATGNYEQYF.